This is a list of T cell receptor beta chains from one sample in a study of control samples from healthy donors and cancer patients. Here immunoSEQ multiplex PCR was the method, and the copy in TCRdb shows in-frame clones only, minus some. The table lists 40,000 to 60,000 clones, about 90% of them singletons. The sequencing input was PBMCs. The source is a man in his fifties with head and neck cancer. Each CDR3 is given with its conserved first and last residue.

>TRBV5-1|TRBJ1-2
CASRAGTGVGYTF
>TRBV12-3/TRBV12-4|TRBJ2-2
CASSFRSGELFF
>TRBV20-1|TRBJ2-1
CSAAPGDEQFF
>TRBV29-1|TRBJ2-7
CSAEGTEGPTDEQYF
>TRBV27|TRBJ1-5
CASSLWGGQPQHF
>TRBV2|TRBJ1-6
CASSRTDAYNSPLHF
>TRBV5-5|TRBJ2-1
CASSLADEQFF
>TRBV6-2/TRBV6-3|TRBJ1-5
CASSPLTWGGNQPQHF
>TRBV19|TRBJ1-5
CASSIGLGPYSNQPQHF
>TRBV10-3|TRBJ2-1
CAISESTGEQFF
>TRBV30|TRBJ1-3
CAWSSVFITGNTIYF
>TRBV5-5|TRBJ2-1
CASSLVWGRGSYNEQFF
>TRBV30|TRBJ2-5
CAWKGGLGWETQYF
>TRBV11-2|TRBJ2-2
CASSLLTGANTGELFF
>TRBV7-2|TRBJ1-5
CASSLGSLGHNQPQHF
>TRBV10-2|TRBJ2-1
CASSSTRATSGMGEQFF
>TRBV10-3|TRBJ2-7
CATAGGGSYEQYF
>TRBV5-6|TRBJ2-5
CASSLQETQYF
>TRBV5-4|TRBJ2-5
CASSLPKTETQYF
>TRBV18|TRBJ2-1
CASSPPSGRANEQFF
>TRBV7-3|TRBJ2-1
CASSLRSGTSGGYNEQFF
>TRBV27|TRBJ2-1
CASRRGTSRYNEQFF
>TRBV7-9|TRBJ2-5
CASSRAEKRQETQYF
>TRBV9|TRBJ2-1
CASSVELPSSYNEQFF
>TRBV12-5|TRBJ2-3
CASGLVLRGLGTDTQYF